These T cell receptor beta chains were read from a single sample in a study of T cells after yellow fever vaccination. Each CDR3 protein is one row after TCRdb ran MiXCR on the 5' RACE reads. The table records 360,000 or so distinct CDR3 sequences, 9.5% to 13% of them present only once. The sequences come from PBMCs, collected on the day of the first yellow fever vaccination. All receptors come from a young man who received the YFV17D yellow fever vaccine. Each CDR3 is given without its conserved first and last residue.

>TRBV5-5|TRBJ2-1
ASSLIAGGYNEQF
>TRBV5-1|TRBJ2-3
ASSTTPADTQY
>TRBV2|TRBJ2-3
ARGTSGGGDTQY
>TRBV5-1|TRBJ1-2
ASSLVGARDYGYT
>TRBV6-5|TRBJ1-2
ASSYGQGASYGYT
>TRBV18|TRBJ1-2
ASSPIKGTGSNYGYT
>TRBV20-1|TRBJ2-1
SARDWRGAYNEQF
>TRBV4-3|TRBJ2-7
ASSQEGGPSYEQY
>TRBV6-2/TRBV6-3|TRBJ1-2
ASRDGGNYYGYT
>TRBV30|TRBJ2-3
AWGTGTDTQY
>TRBV20-1|TRBJ2-3
SASIPGGPDTQY
>TRBV11-2|TRBJ2-5
ASGGAGETQY
>TRBV7-2|TRBJ1-6
ASRSFWGDNSPLH
>TRBV20-1|TRBJ1-1
SALGVPGNTEAF
>TRBV12-3/TRBV12-4|TRBJ2-5
ASRRTSRQETQY
>TRBV7-2|TRBJ2-1
ASSLGPYNEQF
>TRBV7-2|TRBJ2-2
ASSLRGQIPGELF
>TRBV7-2|TRBJ1-1
ASSSGTGMNTEAF